The source of this T cell receptor beta chain is a study of blood T cell repertoires in COVID-19. Background on the study: T cells, B-cell-depleted T cells, or PBMCs supplied cDNA or gDNA.

Germline CDR1 is LGHNT and CDR2 is FRNRAP. CDR3 length: 15 residues. V lost 5 bases, J lost 4 bases, and 5 bases stayed unmatched. Measured with immunoSEQ multiplex PCR; TCRdb has only the in-frame clones, and not every one. The table lists approximately 280,000 clones, roughly 80% of them singletons. The clonotype comes from a human donor with COVID-19, enrolled during active disease. The donor label of this sample is uncertain. The sample taken for sequencing was peripheral blood. The J gene is TRBJ2-3, the V gene TRBV12-5; the match to TRBD1 covers 11 bases. The CDR3 coding sequence is TGTGCTAGTGGTCTGGACAGGGGGCGGGCAGATACGCAGTATTTT. It codes for CASGLDRGRADTQYF.